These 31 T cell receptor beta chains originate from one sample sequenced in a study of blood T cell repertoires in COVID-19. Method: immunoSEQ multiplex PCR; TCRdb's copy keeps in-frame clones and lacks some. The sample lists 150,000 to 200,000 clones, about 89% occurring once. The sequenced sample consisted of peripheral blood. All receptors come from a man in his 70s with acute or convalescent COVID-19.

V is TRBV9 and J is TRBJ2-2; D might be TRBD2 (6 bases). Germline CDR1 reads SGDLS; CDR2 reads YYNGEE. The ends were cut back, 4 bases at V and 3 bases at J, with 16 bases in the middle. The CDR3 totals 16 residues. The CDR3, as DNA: TGTGCCAGCAGCCCCTTGGGGGGATATGACACCGGGGAGCTGTTTTTT. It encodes CASSPLGGYDTGELFF. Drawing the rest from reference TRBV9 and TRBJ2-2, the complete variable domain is DSGVTQTPKHLITATGQRVTLRCSPRSGDLSVYWYQQSLDQGLQFLIQYYNGEERAKGNILERFSAQQFPDLHSELNLSSLELGDSALYFCASSPLGGYDTGELFFGEGSRLTVL.

As DNA, the CDR3 is TGTGCCAGCAGAGGACAGGGGGTCTATGGCTACACCTTC. Its translation: CASRGQGVYGYTF. The chain is built from TRBV2 and TRBJ1-2; 10 nucleotides align to TRBD1. The CDR3 is 13 amino acids. Germline trimming cut 6 bases from V and 4 bases from J; bases unmatched to any gene: 2. Per the germline V gene, CDR1 is SNHLY and CDR2 is FYNNEI.

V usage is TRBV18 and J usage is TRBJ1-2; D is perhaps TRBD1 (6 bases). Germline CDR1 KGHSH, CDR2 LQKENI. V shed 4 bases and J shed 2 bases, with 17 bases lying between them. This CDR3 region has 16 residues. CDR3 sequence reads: CASSRLPYTGNYGYTF. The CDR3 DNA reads TGTGCCAGCTCACGACTCCCCTACACAGGGAACTATGGCTACACCTTC.

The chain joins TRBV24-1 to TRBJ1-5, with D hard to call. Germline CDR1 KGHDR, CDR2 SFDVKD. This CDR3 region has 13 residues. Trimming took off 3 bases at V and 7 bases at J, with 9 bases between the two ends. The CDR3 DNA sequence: TGTGCCACCAGTGATCTCCCGGGGCAGCCCCAGCATTTT. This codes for CATSDLPGQPQHF.

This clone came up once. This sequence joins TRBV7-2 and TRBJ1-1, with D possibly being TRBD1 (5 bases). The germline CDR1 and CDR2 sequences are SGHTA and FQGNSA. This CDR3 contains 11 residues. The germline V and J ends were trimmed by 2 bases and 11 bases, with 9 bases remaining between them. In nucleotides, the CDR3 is TGTGCCAGCAGCTTATGGGGGGTCGCTTTCTTT. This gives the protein CASSLWGVAFF.

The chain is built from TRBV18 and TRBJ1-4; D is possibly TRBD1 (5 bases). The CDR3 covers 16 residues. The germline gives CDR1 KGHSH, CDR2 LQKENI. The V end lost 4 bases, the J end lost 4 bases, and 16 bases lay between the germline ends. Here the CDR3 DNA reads TGTGCCAGCTCACTTGGTCGACCGGGGGATAATGAAAAACTGTTTTTT. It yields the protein CASSLGRPGDNEKLFF.

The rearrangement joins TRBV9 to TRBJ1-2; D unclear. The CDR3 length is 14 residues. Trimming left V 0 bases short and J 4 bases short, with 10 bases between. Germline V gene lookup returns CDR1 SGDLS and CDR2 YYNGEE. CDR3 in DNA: TGTGCCAGCAGCGTAGATCTGGGAGGCTATGGCTACACCTTC. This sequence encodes CASSVDLGGYGYTF. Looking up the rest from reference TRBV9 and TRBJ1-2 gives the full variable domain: DSGVTQTPKHLITATGQRVTLRCSPRSGDLSVYWYQQSLDQGLQFLIQYYNGEERAKGNILERFSAQQFPDLHSELNLSSLELGDSALYFCASSVDLGGYGYTFGSGTRLTVV.

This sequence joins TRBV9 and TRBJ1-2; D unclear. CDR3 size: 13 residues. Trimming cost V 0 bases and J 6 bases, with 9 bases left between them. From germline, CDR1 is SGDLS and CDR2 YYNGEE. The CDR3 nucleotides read TGTGCCAGCAGCGTAGGTCAGGTCGATGGCTACACCTTC. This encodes CASSVGQVDGYTF. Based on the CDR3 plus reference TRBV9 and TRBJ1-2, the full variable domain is DSGVTQTPKHLITATGQRVTLRCSPRSGDLSVYWYQQSLDQGLQFLIQYYNGEERAKGNILERFSAQQFPDLHSELNLSSLELGDSALYFCASSVGQVDGYTFGSGTRLTVV.

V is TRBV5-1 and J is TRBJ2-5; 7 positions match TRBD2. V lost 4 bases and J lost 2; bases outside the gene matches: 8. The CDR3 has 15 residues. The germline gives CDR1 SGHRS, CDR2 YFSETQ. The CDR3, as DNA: TGCGCCAGCAGCCTGGCCCGGGGAGGGCAAGAGACCCAGTACTTC. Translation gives CASSLARGGQETQYF.

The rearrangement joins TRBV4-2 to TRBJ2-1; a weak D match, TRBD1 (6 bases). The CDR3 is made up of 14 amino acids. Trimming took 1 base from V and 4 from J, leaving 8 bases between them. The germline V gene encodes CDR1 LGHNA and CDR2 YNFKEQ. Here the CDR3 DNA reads TGTGCCAGCAGCCAAGGGGACACTTACAATGAGCAGTTCTTC. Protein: CASSQGDTYNEQFF.

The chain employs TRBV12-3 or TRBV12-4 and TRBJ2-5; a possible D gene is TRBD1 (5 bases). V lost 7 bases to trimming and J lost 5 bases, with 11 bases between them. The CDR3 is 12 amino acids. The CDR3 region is CASTPSGETQYF. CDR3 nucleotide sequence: TGTGCCAGCACCCCGTCAGGGGAGACCCAGTACTTC.

The CDR3 region is CASSLRTGSTDTQYF. CDR3 coding DNA: TGTGCCAGCAGCCTCAGGACAGGGAGCACAGATACGCAGTATTTT. The chain joins TRBV5-6 to TRBJ2-3; 8 bases agree with TRBD1. Germline trimming cut 4 bases from V and 0 bases from J; bases unmatched to any gene: 4. CDR3 size: 15 residues. CDR1 SGHDT and CDR2 YYEEEE come from the germline V gene.

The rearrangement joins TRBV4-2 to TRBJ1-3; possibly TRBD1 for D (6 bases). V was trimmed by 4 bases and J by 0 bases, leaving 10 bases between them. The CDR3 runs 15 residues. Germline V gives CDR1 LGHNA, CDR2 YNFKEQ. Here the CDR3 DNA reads TGTGCCAGCAGCCCGGACAGAACCTCTGGAAACACCATATATTTT. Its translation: CASSPDRTSGNTIYF.

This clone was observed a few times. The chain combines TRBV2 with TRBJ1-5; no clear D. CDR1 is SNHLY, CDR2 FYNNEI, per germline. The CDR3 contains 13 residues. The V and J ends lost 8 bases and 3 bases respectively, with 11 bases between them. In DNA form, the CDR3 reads TGTGCCAGCTCTCCCCAGATCAATCAGCCCCAGCATTTT. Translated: CASSPQINQPQHF.

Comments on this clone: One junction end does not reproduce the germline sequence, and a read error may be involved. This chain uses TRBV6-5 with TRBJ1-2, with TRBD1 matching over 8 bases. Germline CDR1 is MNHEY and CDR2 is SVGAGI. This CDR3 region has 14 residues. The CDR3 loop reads CASSDSGQGGGYTF. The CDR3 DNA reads TGTGCCAGCAGTGACTCCGGACAGGGAGGCGGCTACACCTTC.

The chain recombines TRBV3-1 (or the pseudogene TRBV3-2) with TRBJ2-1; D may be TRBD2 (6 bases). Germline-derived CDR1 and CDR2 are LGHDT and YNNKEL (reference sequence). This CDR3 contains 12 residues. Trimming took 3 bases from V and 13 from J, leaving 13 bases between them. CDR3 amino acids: CASSQGGGLQFF. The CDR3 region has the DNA TGTGCCAGCAGCCAGGGGGGAGGCCTCCAGTTCTTC.

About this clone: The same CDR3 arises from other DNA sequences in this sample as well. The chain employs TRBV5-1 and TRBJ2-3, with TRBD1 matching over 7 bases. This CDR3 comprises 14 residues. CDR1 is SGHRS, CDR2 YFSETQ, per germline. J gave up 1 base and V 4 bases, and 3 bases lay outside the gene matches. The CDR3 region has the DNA TGCGCCAGCAGCCCCGGGACAGGCACAGATACGCAGTATTTT. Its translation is CASSPGTGTDTQYF.

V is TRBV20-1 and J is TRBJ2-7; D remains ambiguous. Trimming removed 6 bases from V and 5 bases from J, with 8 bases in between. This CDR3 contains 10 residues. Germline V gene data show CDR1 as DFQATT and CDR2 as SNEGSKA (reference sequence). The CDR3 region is CSALYHEQYF. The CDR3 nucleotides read TGCAGTGCCCTTTATCACGAGCAGTACTTC.

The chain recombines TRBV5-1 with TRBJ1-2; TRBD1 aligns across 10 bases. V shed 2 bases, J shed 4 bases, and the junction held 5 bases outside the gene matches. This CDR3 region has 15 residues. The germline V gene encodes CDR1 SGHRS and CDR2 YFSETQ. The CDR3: CASSFRQGAPYGYTF. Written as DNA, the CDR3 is TGCGCCAGCAGCTTCCGACAGGGGGCGCCCTATGGCTACACCTTC.

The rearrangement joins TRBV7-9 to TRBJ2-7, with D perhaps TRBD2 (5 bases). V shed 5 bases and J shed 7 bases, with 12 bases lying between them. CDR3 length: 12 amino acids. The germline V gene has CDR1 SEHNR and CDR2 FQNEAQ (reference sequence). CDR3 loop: CASSPSWREQYF. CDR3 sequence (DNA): TGTGCCAGCAGCCCTTCCTGGAGGGAGCAGTACTTC.

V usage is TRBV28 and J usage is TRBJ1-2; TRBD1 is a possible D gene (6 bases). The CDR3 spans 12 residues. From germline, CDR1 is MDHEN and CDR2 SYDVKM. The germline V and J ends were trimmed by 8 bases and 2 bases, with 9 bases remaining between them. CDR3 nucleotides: TGTGCCAGCCAAACAGGGAACTATGGCTACACCTTC. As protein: CASQTGNYGYTF.

CDR3 sequence (DNA): TGTGCCAGCAGTTTCGGGCTCGGGGGGAAGAACACTGAAGCTTTCTTT. Protein product: CASSFGLGGKNTEAFF. The gene calls are TRBV27 and TRBJ1-1; a possible D gene is TRBD1 (5 bases). The germline V gene encodes CDR1 MNHEY and CDR2 SMNVEV (reference sequence). This CDR3 comprises 16 residues. Trimming shortened V by 3 bases and J by 1 base, and 15 bases separated the two germline ends.

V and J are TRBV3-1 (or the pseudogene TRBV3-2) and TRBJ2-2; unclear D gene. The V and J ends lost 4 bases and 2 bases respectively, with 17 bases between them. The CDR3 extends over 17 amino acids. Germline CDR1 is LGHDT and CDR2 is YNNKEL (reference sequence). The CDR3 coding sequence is TGTGCCAGCAGCCCCTCGGAGATGAGGATCAACACCGGGGAGCTGTTTTTT. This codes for CASSPSEMRINTGELFF.

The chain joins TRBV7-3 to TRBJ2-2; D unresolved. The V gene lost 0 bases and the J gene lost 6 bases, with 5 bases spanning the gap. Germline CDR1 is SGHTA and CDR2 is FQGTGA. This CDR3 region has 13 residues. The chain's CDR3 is CASSLTRAGELFF. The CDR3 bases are TGTGCCAGCAGCTTAACGAGAGCCGGGGAGCTGTTTTTT.

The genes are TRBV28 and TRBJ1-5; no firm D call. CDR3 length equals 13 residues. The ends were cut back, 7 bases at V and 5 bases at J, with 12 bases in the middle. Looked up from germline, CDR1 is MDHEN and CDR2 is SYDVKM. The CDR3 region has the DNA TGTGCCAGCACTCTAGTTATCGATCAGCCCCAGCATTTT. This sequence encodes CASTLVIDQPQHF.

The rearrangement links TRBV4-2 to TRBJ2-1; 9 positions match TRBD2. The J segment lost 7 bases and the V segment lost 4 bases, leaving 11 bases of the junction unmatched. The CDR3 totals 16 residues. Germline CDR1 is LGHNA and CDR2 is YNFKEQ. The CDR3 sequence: CASSPFVAGVYNEQFF. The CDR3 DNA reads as TGTGCCAGCAGCCCGTTCGTAGCGGGAGTTTATAATGAGCAGTTCTTC.

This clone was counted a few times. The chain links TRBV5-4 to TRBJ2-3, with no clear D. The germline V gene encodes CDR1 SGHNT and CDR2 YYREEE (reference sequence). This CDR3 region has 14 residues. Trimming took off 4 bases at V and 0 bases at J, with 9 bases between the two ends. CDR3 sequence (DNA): TGTGCCAGCAGCAGCCGTCTTAGCACAGATACGCAGTATTTT. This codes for CASSSRLSTDTQYF.

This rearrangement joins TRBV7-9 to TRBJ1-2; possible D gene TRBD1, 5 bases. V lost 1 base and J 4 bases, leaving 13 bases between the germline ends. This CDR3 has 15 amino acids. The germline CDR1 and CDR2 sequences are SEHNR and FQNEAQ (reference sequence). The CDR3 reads CASSLGILRGYGYTF. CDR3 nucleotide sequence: TGTGCCAGCAGCTTAGGTATCCTTAGGGGCTATGGCTACACCTTC.

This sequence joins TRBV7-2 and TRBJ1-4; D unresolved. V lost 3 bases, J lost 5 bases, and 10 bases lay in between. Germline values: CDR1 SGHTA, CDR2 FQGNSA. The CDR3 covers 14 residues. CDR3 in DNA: TGTGCCAGCAGCTTTTTGGCGGGAAATGAAAAACTGTTTTTT. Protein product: CASSFLAGNEKLFF.

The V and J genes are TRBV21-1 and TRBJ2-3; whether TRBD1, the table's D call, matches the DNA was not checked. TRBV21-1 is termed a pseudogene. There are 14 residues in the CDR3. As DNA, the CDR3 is TGTGCCAGCAGCATGGGGGCAGGCACAGATACGCAGTATTTT. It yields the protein CASSMGAGTDTQYF.

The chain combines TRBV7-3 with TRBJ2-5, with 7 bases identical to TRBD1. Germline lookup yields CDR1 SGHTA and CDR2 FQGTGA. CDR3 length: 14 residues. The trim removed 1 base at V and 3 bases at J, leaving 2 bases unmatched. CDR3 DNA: TGTGCCAGCAGCTTAAGTGGGACAGAAGAGACCCAGTACTTC. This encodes CASSLSGTEETQYF.